Sequencing of this T cell receptor beta chain was carried out in a study of OX40 agonist ivuxolimab in advanced cancers. Study information: Prior checkpoint blockade (anti-PD-1, anti-PD-L1 or anti-CTLA-4) was permitted; over 30% had it.

This table comes from immunoSEQ multiplex PCR, and its TCRdb copy is limited to in-frame clones, with some not included. The data show more than 65,000 clones, about nine tenths seen once. This CDR3 region has 13 residues. The germline gives CDR1 MNHNS, CDR2 SASEGT. Trimming cost V 5 bases and J 4 bases, with 11 bases left between them. Sequencing used CD4+ or CD8+ T cells sorted from blood, obtained in a trial of the OX40 agonist ivuxolimab. The chain employs TRBV6-1 and TRBJ1-2; D gene unclear. The receptor's source is an adult with an advanced solid tumor such as melanoma, head and neck, liver or kidney cancer. The CDR3 loop reads CASSQTFSYGYTF. In DNA form, the CDR3 reads TGTGCCAGCAGTCAGACATTCAGCTATGGCTACACCTTC.